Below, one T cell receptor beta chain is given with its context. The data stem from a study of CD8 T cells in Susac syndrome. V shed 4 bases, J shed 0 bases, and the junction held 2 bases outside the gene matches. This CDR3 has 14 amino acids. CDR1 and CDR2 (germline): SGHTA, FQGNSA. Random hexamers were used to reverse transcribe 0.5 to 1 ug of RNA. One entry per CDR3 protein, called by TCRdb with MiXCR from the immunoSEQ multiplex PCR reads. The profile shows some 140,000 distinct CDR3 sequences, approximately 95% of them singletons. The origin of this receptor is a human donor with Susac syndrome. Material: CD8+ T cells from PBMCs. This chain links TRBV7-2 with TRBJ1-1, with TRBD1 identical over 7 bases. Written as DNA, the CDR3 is TGTGCCAGCAGCTCGGGACAGATGAACACTGAAGCTTTCTTT. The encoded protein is CASSSGQMNTEAFF.